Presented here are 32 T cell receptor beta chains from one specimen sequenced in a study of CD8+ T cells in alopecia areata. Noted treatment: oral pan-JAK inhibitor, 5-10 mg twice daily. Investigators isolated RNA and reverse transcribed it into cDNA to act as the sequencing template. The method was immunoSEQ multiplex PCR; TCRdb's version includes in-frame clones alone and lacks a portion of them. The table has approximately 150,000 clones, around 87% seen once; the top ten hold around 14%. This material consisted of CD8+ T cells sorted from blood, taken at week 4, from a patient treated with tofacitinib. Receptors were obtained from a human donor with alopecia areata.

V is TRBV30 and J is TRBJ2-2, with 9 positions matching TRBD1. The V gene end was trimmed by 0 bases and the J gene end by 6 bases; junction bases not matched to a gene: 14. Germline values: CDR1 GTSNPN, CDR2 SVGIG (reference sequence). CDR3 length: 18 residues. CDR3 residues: CAWSVGDRDPFLAGELFF. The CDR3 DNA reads TGTGCCTGGAGTGTAGGGGACAGGGATCCCTTCCTGGCCGGGGAGCTGTTTTTT.

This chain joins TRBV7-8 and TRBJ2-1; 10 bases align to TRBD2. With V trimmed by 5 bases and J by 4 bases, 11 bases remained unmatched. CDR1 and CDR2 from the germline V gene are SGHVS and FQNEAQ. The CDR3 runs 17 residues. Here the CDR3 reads CASSPLAGGGYYNEQFF. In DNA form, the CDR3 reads TGTGCCAGCAGCCCCTTAGCGGGAGGAGGATATTACAATGAGCAGTTCTTC.

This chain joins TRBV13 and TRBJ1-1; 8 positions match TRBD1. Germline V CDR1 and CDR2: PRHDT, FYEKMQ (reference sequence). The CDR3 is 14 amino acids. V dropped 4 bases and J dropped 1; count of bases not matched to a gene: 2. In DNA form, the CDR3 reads TGTGCCAGCAGCTCGGGACAGGCGAACACTGAAGCTTTCTTT. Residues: CASSSGQANTEAFF.

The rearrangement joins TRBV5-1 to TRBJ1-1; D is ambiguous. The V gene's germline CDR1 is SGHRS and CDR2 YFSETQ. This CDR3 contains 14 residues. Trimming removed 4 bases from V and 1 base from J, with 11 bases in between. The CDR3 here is CASSQRRENTEAFF. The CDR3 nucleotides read TGCGCCAGCAGCCAGCGCCGGGAGAACACTGAAGCTTTCTTT.

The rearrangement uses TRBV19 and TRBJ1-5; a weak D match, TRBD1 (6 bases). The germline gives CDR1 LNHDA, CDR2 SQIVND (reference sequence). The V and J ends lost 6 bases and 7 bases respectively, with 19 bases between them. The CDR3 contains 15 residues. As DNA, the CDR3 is TGTGCCAGTAGCCGAAATGGGGCAGGGGTACAGCCCCAGCATTTT. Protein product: CASSRNGAGVQPQHF.

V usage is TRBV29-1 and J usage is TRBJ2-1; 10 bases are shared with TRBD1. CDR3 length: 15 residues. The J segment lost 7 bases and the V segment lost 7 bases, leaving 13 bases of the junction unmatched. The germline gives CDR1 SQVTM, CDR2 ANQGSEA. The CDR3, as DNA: TGCAGCGGCAAAGAGACAGGGGGCGAAGGGAATGAGCAGTTCTTC. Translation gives CSGKETGGEGNEQFF.

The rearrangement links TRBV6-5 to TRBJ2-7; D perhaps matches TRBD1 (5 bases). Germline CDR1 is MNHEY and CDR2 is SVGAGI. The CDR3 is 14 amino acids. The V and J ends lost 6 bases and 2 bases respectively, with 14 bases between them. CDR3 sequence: CASRTYEGAYEQYF. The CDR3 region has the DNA TGTGCCAGCAGGACGTATGAAGGGGCCTACGAGCAGTACTTC.

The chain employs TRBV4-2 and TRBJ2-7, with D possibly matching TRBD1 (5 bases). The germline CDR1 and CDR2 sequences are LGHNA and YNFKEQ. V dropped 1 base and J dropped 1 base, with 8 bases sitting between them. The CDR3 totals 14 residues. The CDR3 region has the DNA TGTGCCAGCAGCCAAGGTCAGGGATCCTACGAGCAGTACTTC. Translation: CASSQGQGSYEQYF.

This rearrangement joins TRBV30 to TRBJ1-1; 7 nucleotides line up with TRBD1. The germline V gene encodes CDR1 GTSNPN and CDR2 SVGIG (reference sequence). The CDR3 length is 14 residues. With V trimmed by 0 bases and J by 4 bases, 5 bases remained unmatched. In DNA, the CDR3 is TGTGCCTGGAGTGTACAACAGGGGAGCACTGAAGCTTTCTTT. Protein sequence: CAWSVQQGSTEAFF.

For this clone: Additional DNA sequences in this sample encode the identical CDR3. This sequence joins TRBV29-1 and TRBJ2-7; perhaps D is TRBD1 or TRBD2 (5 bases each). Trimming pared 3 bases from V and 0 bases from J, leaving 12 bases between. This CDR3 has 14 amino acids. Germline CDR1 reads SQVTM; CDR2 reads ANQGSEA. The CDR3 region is CSVETAGSSYEQYF. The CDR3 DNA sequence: TGCAGCGTTGAGACTGCAGGGAGCTCCTACGAGCAGTACTTC.

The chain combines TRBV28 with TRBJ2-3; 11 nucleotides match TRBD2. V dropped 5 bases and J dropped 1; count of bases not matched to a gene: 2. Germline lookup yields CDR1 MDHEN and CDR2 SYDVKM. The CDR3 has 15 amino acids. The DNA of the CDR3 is TGTGCCAGCAGTCCGGGACTAGCGGGCACAGATACGCAGTATTTT. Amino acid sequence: CASSPGLAGTDTQYF.

In DNA, the CDR3 is TGCGCCAGCAGCTGGAGACTAGAAGGCTACGAGCAGTACTTC. Its protein product is CASSWRLEGYEQYF. The gene calls are TRBV5-1 and TRBJ2-5; tentative D call: TRBD2 (6 bases). The end of the DNA fits TRBJ2-7 better, so the J call may be wrong. The CDR3 has 14 residues. From germline, CDR1 is SGHRS and CDR2 YFSETQ.

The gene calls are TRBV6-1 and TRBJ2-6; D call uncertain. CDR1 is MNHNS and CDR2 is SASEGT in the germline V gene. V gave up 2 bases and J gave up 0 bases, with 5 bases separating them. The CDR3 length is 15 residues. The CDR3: CASSEWSSGANVLTF. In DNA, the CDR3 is TGTGCCAGCAGTGAATGGAGCTCTGGGGCCAACGTCCTGACTTTC.

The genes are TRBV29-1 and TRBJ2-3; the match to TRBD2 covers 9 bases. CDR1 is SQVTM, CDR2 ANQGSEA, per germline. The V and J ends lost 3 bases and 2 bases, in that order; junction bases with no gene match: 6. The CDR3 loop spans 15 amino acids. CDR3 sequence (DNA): TGCAGCGTTGATAGTGCGGGGGGGTTCACAGATACGCAGTATTTT. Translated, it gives CSVDSAGGFTDTQYF.

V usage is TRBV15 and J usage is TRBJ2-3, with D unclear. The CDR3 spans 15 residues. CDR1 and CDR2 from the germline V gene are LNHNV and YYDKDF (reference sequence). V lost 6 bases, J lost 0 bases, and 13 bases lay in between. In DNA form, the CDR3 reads TGTGCCACCAGAAACCCGGAGACTAGCACAGATACGCAGTATTTT. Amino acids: CATRNPETSTDTQYF.

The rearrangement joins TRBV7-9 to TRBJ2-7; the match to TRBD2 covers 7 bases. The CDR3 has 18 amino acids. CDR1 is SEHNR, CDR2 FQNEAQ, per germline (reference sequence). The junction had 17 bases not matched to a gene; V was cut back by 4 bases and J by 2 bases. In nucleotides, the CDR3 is TGTGCCAGCAGCTACCCGGAGGGGAGGGCCCTAAAGACCTACGAGCAGTACTTC. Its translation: CASSYPEGRALKTYEQYF.

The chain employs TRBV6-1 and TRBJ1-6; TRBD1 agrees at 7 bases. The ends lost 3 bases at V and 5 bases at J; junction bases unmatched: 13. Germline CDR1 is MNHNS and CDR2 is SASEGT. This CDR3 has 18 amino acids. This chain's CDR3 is CASSEGMTGNLDNSPLHF. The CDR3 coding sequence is TGTGCCAGCAGTGAGGGGATGACAGGGAATCTCGATAATTCACCCCTCCACTTT.

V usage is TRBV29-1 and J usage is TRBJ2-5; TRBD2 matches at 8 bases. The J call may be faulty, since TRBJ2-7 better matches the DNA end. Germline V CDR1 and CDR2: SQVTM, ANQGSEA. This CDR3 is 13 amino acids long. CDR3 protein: CSGRVAGNYEQYF. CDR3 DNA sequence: TGCAGCGGTCGAGTAGCGGGAAACTACGAGCAGTACTTC.

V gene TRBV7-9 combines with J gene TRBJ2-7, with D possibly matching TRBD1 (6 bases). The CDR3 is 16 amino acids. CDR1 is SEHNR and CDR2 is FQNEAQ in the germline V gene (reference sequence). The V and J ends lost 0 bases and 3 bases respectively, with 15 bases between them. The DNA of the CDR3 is TGTGCCAGCAGCTTAGCTTACGGACAGCTTTACTACGAGCAGTACTTC. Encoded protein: CASSLAYGQLYYEQYF.

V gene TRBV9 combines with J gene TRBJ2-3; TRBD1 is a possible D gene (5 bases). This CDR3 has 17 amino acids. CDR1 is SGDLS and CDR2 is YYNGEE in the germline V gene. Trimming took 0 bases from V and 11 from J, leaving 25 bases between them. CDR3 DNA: TGTGCCAGCAGCGTAGAGGGTTCGCTTCAGAACCTAAGGGGGCAGTATTTT. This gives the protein CASSVEGSLQNLRGQYF.

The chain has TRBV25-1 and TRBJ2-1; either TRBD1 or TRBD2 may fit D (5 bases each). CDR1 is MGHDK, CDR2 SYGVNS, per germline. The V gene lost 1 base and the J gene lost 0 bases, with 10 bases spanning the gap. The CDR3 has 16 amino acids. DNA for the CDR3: TGTGCCAGCAGTGAATGGGGACCCAGCTCCTACAATGAGCAGTTCTTC. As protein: CASSEWGPSSYNEQFF.

Here the CDR3 reads CAGRTGNTEAFF. The CDR3 DNA follows: TGTGCCGGCCGGACAGGAAACACTGAAGCTTTCTTT. The chain recombines TRBV30 with TRBJ1-1; 7 positions match TRBD1. Germline V gene data show CDR1 as GTSNPN and CDR2 as SVGIG (reference sequence). Trimming removed 8 bases from V and 2 bases from J; junction bases left unmatched: 5. The CDR3 covers 12 residues.

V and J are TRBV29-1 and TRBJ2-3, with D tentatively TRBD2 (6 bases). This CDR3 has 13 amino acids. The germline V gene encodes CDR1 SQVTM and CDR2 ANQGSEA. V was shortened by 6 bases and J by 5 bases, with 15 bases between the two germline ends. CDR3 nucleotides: TGCAGCGTGCCCCGGGACTTTAGAGATACGCAGTATTTT. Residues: CSVPRDFRDTQYF.

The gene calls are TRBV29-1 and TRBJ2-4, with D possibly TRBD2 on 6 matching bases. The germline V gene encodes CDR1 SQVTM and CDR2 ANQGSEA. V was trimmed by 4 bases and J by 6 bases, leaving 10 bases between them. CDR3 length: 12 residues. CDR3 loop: CSVGGTGNIQYF. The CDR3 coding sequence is TGCAGCGTTGGAGGGACTGGAAACATTCAGTACTTC.

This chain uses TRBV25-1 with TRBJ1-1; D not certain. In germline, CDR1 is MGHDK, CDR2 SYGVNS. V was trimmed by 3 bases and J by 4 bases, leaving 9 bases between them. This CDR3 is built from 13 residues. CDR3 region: CASSDGTATEAFF. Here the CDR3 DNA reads TGTGCCAGCAGTGACGGTACAGCCACTGAAGCTTTCTTT.

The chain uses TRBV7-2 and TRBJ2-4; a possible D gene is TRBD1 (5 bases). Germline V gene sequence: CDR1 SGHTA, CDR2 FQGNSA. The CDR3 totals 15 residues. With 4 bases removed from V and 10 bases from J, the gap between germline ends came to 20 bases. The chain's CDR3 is CASSYPQGTETIQYF. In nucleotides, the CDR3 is TGTGCCAGCAGCTACCCCCAGGGAACGGAAACTATTCAGTACTTC.

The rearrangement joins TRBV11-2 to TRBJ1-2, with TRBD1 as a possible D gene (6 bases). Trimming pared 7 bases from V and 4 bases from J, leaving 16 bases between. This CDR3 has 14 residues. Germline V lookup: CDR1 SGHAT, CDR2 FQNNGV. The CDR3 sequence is CASTETGLSYGYTF. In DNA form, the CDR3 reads TGTGCCAGCACCGAAACAGGGCTGAGCTATGGCTACACCTTC.

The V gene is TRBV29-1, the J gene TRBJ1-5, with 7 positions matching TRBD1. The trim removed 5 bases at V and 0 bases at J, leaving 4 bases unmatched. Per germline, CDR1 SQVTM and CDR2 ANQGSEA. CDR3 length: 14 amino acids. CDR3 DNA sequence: TGCAGCGTTCTATCAGGGGGTAGCAATCAGCCCCAGCATTTT. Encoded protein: CSVLSGGSNQPQHF.

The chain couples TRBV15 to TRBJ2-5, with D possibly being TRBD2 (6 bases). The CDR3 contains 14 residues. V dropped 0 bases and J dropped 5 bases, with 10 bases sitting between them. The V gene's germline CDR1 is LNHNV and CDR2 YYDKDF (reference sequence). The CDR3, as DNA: TGTGCCACCAGCAGAGATGCGGGGAGCGAGACCCAGTACTTC. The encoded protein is CATSRDAGSETQYF.

The CDR3 region is CASSSETVPAQYF. Written as DNA, the CDR3 is TGTGCCAGCAGCTCCGAAACCGTCCCGGCGCAGTATTTT. The chain is built from TRBV5-4 and TRBJ2-3; D remains unclear. V lost 3 bases, J lost 10 bases, and 15 bases lay in between. This CDR3 comprises 13 residues. Germline-derived CDR1 and CDR2 are SGHNT and YYREEE (reference sequence).

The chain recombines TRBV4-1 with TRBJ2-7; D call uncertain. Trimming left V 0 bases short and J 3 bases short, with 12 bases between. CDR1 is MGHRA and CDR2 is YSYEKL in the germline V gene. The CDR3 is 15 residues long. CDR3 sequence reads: CASSQEKNLRYEQYF. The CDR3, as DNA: TGCGCCAGCAGCCAAGAAAAGAACCTCCGCTACGAGCAGTACTTC.

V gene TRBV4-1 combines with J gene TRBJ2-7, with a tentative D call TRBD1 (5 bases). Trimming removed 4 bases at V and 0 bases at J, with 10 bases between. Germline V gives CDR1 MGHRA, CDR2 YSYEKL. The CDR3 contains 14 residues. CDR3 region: CASSPRAVSYEQYF. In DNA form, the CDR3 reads TGCGCCAGCAGCCCCAGGGCGGTCTCCTACGAGCAGTACTTC.